Listed below are T cell receptor beta chains from one sample, sequenced in a study of T cells in Graves' hyperthyroidism and ophthalmopathy. TCRdb passed the multiplex PCR reads through MiXCR, listing each CDR3 protein once. This sample has over 500,000 distinct CDR3 sequences, with roughly 15% found just once. Sequencing input: blood. The source is a woman in her thirties or forties with Graves' hyperthyroidism. Each CDR3 is given with its conserved first and last residue.

v_call,j_call,cdr3_aa
TRBV24-1,TRBJ2-1,CATSGTPGQEKGEQFF
TRBV5-1,TRBJ2-1,CASSLEGTHSYNEQFF
TRBV27,TRBJ1-5,CASSGTGARVGQPQHF
TRBV5-1,TRBJ2-4,CASSLSVAKNIQYF
TRBV29-1,TRBJ2-7,CSVDGTGSGEQYF
TRBV15,TRBJ1-4,CATSRPTQGQGQKLFF
TRBV7-2,TRBJ2-7,CASSLEGTGTAYEQYF
TRBV9,TRBJ1-1,CASREGDRGPNTEAFF
TRBV28,TRBJ2-1,CASSFRGRGYEQFF
TRBV6-5,TRBJ2-7,CASSYTRDRASVQYF
TRBV15,TRBJ2-1,CATSRVGGYNEQFF
TRBV6-9,TRBJ1-2,CASSYPPPGQGGYTF
TRBV11-1,TRBJ2-5,CASSLNRVGETQYF
TRBV2,TRBJ2-7,CASNRESIYEQYF
TRBV19,TRBJ1-1,CASSLRTGLNTEAFF
TRBV3-1,TRBJ2-1,CASSPAGTHSYNEQFF
TRBV24-1,TRBJ2-1,CATSDLGTSGTYNEQFF
TRBV2,TRBJ1-5,CASIGTSAGNQPQHF
TRBV3-1,TRBJ2-6,CACSPLAGANVLTF
TRBV28,TRBJ2-7,CASSRRPGTHPGEQYF
TRBV19,TRBJ2-3,CASKKGLAGTDTQYF
TRBV6-1,TRBJ2-5,CASSNERERGETQYF
TRBV5-1,TRBJ2-1,CASSPIPGSYNEQFF
TRBV20-1,TRBJ2-1,CSARSRLAGGRDEQFF
TRBV5-1,TRBJ1-3,CASSLAGSSGNTIYF
TRBV5-6,TRBJ1-6,CASSRPGGNSPLHF
TRBV6-1,TRBJ2-4,CASSQGTVLAKNIQYF
TRBV6-2/TRBV6-3,TRBJ2-1,CASSYSPGYNEQFF
TRBV7-8,TRBJ2-7,CASSFRTSGYEQYF
TRBV20-1,TRBJ2-1,CSARDHMLREGEQFF
TRBV28,TRBJ2-3,CASKGRGADTQYF
TRBV6-1,TRBJ1-5,CASRHNRDYNQPQHF
TRBV6-1,TRBJ2-7,CASRSSGGSSYEQYF
TRBV2,TRBJ2-7,CASGLGQGIPHEQYF
TRBV6-2/TRBV6-3,TRBJ1-2,CASSYFGQGENGYTF
TRBV6-1,TRBJ1-1,CASSPPGSHTEAFF
TRBV5-1,TRBJ1-1,CASSTDGVNTEAFF
TRBV6-1,TRBJ2-7,CASSEFETGGLYEQYF
TRBV19,TRBJ2-1,CASNSGRYWNEQFF
TRBV28,TRBJ2-7,CASSRTGTYEQYF
TRBV7-9,TRBJ2-1,CASSLAQGAYNAQFF
TRBV7-3,TRBJ2-1,CASSYSGGDSYNEQFF
TRBV12-3/TRBV12-4,TRBJ2-7,CASSDRGGSSYEQYF
TRBV6-1,TRBJ2-2,CASSVFSYGGFRELFF
TRBV5-1,TRBJ2-3,CASIGGTDTQYF